These 21 T cell receptor beta chains were all obtained from the same sample, sequenced in a study of regulatory T cells in long-lasting Graves disease. The sample's time point: newly diagnosed GD, antithyroid drugs for less than 3 months. PBMC-extracted RNA yielded the TCR library. HTBI primers from iRepertoire and Arm-PCR of CDR3 regions yielded the TCR beta libraries. Using its own MiXCR run on the multiplex PCR reads, TCRdb lists one record per CDR3 protein. The sample has approximately 400,000 distinct CDR3 sequences; about 12% are singletons. Separately, the same data were catalogued under a study of T cells in Graves' hyperthyroidism and ophthalmopathy.

The specimen comprised peripheral blood mononuclear cells (PBMCs), sampled at new diagnosis, from a patient treated with antithyroid drugs. These receptor sequences come from a woman between 18 and 30 years old with Graves disease.

The gene calls are TRBV5-4 and TRBJ2-5, with D perhaps assigned TRBD1 or TRBD2 (5 bases each). Germline V gene sequence: CDR1 SGHNT, CDR2 YYREEE (reference sequence). This CDR3 comprises 13 residues. Between the trimmed V and J ends, which lost 3 bases and 4 bases, there was a span of 10 bases. CDR3 loop: CASSSGTGETQYF. The DNA of the CDR3 is TGTGCCAGCAGCTCAGGGACGGGAGAGACCCAGTACTTC.

In this sample, this clonotype turned up a few times. This chain links TRBV9 with TRBJ1-2; maybe TRBD1 (6 bases). The CDR3 is 14 amino acids. Germline-derived CDR1 and CDR2 are SGDLS and YYNGEE. Trimming pared 1 base from V and 4 bases from J, leaving 11 bases between. The CDR3 loop reads CASSVSGAGYGYTF. Here the CDR3 DNA reads TGTGCCAGCAGCGTATCGGGGGCCGGCTATGGCTACACCTTC. The variable domain in full, with the rest retrieved from reference TRBV9 and TRBJ1-2, is DSGVTQTPKHLITATGQRVTLRCSPRSGDLSVYWYQQSLDQGLQFLIQYYNGEERAKGNILERFSAQQFPDLHSELNLSSLELGDSALYFCASSVSGAGYGYTFGSGTRLTVV.

This clonotype was counted ten times or more. The chain has TRBV11-1 and TRBJ1-1; a weak D match, TRBD1 (5 bases). V was cut by 5 bases and J by 5 bases, with 15 bases left in between. Germline V gives CDR1 SGHAT, CDR2 FQDESV (reference sequence). This CDR3 has 14 amino acids. CDR3 sequence (DNA): TGTGCCAGCAGCACCTACAGCGAGGGGACTGAAGCTTTCTTT. Translating gives CASSTYSEGTEAFF. Full variable domain (remainder filled in from reference TRBV11-1 and TRBJ1-1): EAEVAQSPRYKITEKSQAVAFWCDPISGHATLYWYRQILGQGPELLVQFQDESVVDDSQLPKDRFSAERLKGVDSTLKIQPAELGDSAMYLCASSTYSEGTEAFFGQGTRLTVV.

This clonotype was seen repeatedly, ten times or more. The chain couples TRBV7-3 to TRBJ2-5; no definite D call. The germline V gene encodes CDR1 SGHTA and CDR2 FQGTGA. Trimming took 5 bases from V and 4 from J, leaving 11 bases between them. The CDR3 extends over 13 amino acids. The CDR3: CASSPRMGETQYF. The CDR3 coding sequence is TGTGCCAGCAGCCCCAGAATGGGAGAGACCCAGTACTTC.

In its sample, this clonotype was seen many times. The CDR3 protein is CASTPEWVSSYNEQFF. The CDR3 region has the DNA TGTGCCAGCACCCCCGAATGGGTGAGCTCCTACAATGAGCAGTTCTTC. The V gene is TRBV12-3 or TRBV12-4, the J gene TRBJ2-1; no firm D call. V was trimmed by 7 bases and J by 0 bases, leaving 16 bases between them. This CDR3 is 16 amino acids long.

This clonotype was seen at least ten times. V gene TRBV12-3 or TRBV12-4 combines with J gene TRBJ2-7; a possible D gene is TRBD1 (5 bases). This CDR3 is 14 amino acids long. CDR3 sequence (DNA): TGTGCTTCCAAAAGGGGCGGCCGGTCCTACGAGCAGTACTTC. Protein product: CASKRGGRSYEQYF.

On this clonotype itself: No conserved phenylalanine or tryptophan ends this CDR3, so it is likely a read error. The chain couples TRBV4-3 to TRBJ1-2, with a weak D call TRBD1 (5 bases). Germline assignment: CDR1 LGHNA and CDR2 YSLEER. Trimming stripped 0 bases from V and 4 bases from J, with 12 bases between. This CDR3 has 15 amino acids. The CDR3 spells CASSQDHRQSYGYTS. CDR3 coding DNA: TGCGCCAGCAGCCAAGATCACAGGCAAAGCTATGGCTACACCTCC.

The CDR3 coding sequence is TGCAGTGCCACCATGACTAGCGGGTGGAATGAGCAGTTCTTC. Encoded protein: CSATMTSGWNEQFF. V gene TRBV20-1 combines with J gene TRBJ2-1; 10 nucleotides line up with TRBD2. Germline CDR1 reads DFQATT; CDR2 reads SNEGSKA (reference sequence). Germline trimming cut 6 bases from V and 7 bases from J; bases unmatched to any gene: 9. The CDR3 extends over 14 amino acids.

Many counts were recorded for this clonotype. The chain uses TRBV11-2 and TRBJ2-1; D possibly corresponds to TRBD2 (7 bases). The CDR3 contains 12 residues. Between the trimmed V and J ends, which lost 8 bases and 9 bases, there was a span of 14 bases. The germline V gene encodes CDR1 SGHAT and CDR2 FQNNGV. The CDR3 DNA reads as TGTGCCAGCTGGAAGGGGGGGGTTGAGCAGTTCTTC. Amino acid sequence: CASWKGGVEQFF.

The chain links TRBV27 to TRBJ1-5, with 8 bases matching TRBD1. The CDR3 sequence is 15 residues long. V shed 3 bases, J shed 10 bases, and the junction held 11 bases outside the gene matches. CDR1 is MNHEY, CDR2 SMNVEV, per germline (reference sequence). The CDR3 DNA reads TGTGCCAGCAGTTTTGATGGGACAGGTTTTTTCCCCCAGCATTTT. Encoded protein: CASSFDGTGFFPQHF.

This clonotype was seen at least ten times. The rearrangement links TRBV2 to TRBJ1-1; maybe TRBD1 (5 bases). This CDR3 spans 14 amino acids. Deletions cut 6 bases from V and 5 bases from J, with 16 bases between. Germline V CDR1 and CDR2: SNHLY, FYNNEI. As DNA, the CDR3 is TGTGCCAGCAGATACGTGCCCGGGGGGACTGAAGCTTTCTTT. This gives the protein CASRYVPGGTEAFF.

This clonotype was detected only a few times. This chain connects TRBV5-1 to TRBJ2-1; D unresolved. The CDR3 is 14 residues long. V was cut by 6 bases and J by 5 bases, with 15 bases left in between. Germline values: CDR1 SGHRS, CDR2 YFSETQ. The CDR3 sequence is CASKTSTSNNEQFF. CDR3 nucleotide sequence: TGCGCCAGCAAGACGTCCACTTCCAACAATGAGCAGTTCTTC. Combining the CDR3 with reference TRBV5-1 and TRBJ2-1 gives the whole variable domain KAGVTQTPRYLIKTRGQQVTLSCSPISGHRSVSWYQQTPGQGLQFLFEYFSETQRNKGNFPGRFSGRQFSNSRSEMNVSTLELGDSALYLCASKTSTSNNEQFFGPGTRLTVL.

This clonotype was detected ten times or more. The V gene is TRBV11-1, the J gene TRBJ1-1; D is ambiguous. Germline CDR1 is SGHAT and CDR2 is FQDESV (reference sequence). This CDR3 spans 14 amino acids. V was trimmed by 2 bases and J by 3 bases, leaving 10 bases between them. The CDR3 here is CASSLSPGHTEAFF. The CDR3 DNA follows: TGTGCCAGCAGCTTATCCCCGGGCCACACTGAAGCTTTCTTT.

This clonotype was seen only a few times. The chain employs TRBV18 and TRBJ1-5, with a possible D match to TRBD1 (5 bases). This CDR3 spans 16 amino acids. Trimming cost V 3 bases and J 5 bases, with 17 bases left between them. CDR1 and CDR2 (germline): KGHSH, LQKENI. The DNA of the CDR3 is TGTGCCAGCTCACCTGGAGGGGCGGGAAGGGATCAGCCCCAGCATTTT. This sequence encodes CASSPGGAGRDQPQHF.

This clonotype was found many times. This chain connects TRBV7-2 to TRBJ1-1, with D possibly TRBD1 on 5 matching bases. This CDR3 has 14 residues. CDR1 and CDR2 (germline): SGHTA, FQGNSA. The V and J ends lost 1 base and 10 bases respectively, with 16 bases between them. The DNA of the CDR3 is TGTGCCAGCAGCTTAGAGTCAGGGTATGGAGGAGCTTTCTTT. Translating it yields CASSLESGYGGAFF.

The chain combines TRBV4-1 with TRBJ2-1, with TRBD1 as a possible D gene (5 bases). The germline CDR1 and CDR2 sequences are MGHRA and YSYEKL. The CDR3 is 16 amino acids. V lost 4 bases to trimming and J lost 5 bases, with 18 bases between them. This chain's CDR3 is CASSRMVGRAHNEQFF. The CDR3 DNA reads TGCGCCAGCAGCCGGATGGTGGGCAGGGCCCACAATGAGCAGTTCTTC.

This clonotype occurred many times. The chain couples TRBV12-3 or TRBV12-4 to TRBJ2-2, with TRBD2 identical over 11 bases. The CDR3 sequence is 18 residues long. V lost 5 bases and J lost 3; bases outside the gene matches: 11. DNA for the CDR3: TGTGCCAGCAGTGGGGAACTAGCGGGAGCCAGGGACACCGGGGAGCTGTTTTTT. This translates into CASSGELAGARDTGELFF.

This clonotype was picked up many times. The V call is TRBV27, the J call TRBJ2-7; possibly TRBD1 for D (6 bases). The CDR3 has 13 residues. V gave up 4 bases and J gave up 3 bases, with 10 bases separating them. Germline lookup yields CDR1 MNHEY and CDR2 SMNVEV (reference sequence). Here the CDR3 DNA reads TGTGCCAGCAGTTATAAACAGGGCTACGAGCAGTACGTC. Protein product: CASSYKQGYEQYV.

Points on this clonotype: This may be a read error: a much more frequent sequence differs by one nucleotide. This chain joins TRBV7-2 and TRBJ1-1; D gene ambiguous. The CDR3 length is 12 residues. V dropped 5 bases and J dropped 3 bases, with 7 bases sitting between them. Looked up from germline, CDR1 is SGHTA and CDR2 is FQGNSA. Written as DNA, the CDR3 is TGTGCCAGCAGCCTTGACCACACTGAAGCTTTCTTT. It translates to CASSLDHTEAFF.

This clonotype was recorded at least ten times. This sequence joins TRBV11-1 and TRBJ2-1; 7 bases are a match to TRBD2. J was trimmed by 7 bases and V by 0 bases; bases with no gene match: 9. The CDR3 sequence is 16 residues long. The germline CDR1 and CDR2 sequences are SGHAT and FQDESV (reference sequence). CDR3 protein: CASSLASGIGSNEQFF. The CDR3 DNA sequence: TGTGCCAGCAGCTTAGCAAGCGGGATAGGGAGTAATGAGCAGTTCTTC.

This clonotype was found a few times. CDR3 sequence (DNA): TGTGCCAGCAGCTCACAGGGAGTGGAGACCCAGTACTTC. This gives the protein CASSSQGVETQYF. V and J are TRBV11-1 and TRBJ2-5; D possibly corresponds to TRBD1 (6 bases). Per the germline V gene, CDR1 is SGHAT and CDR2 is FQDESV (reference sequence). This CDR3 has 13 residues. V was cut by 4 bases and J by 5 bases, with 11 bases left in between.